This record covers a single TCR beta chain. This entry comes from a study of T cell changes during pregnancy in multiple sclerosis. The CDR3 length is 18 residues. The V gene's germline CDR1 is MDHEN and CDR2 SYDVKM. J lost 4 bases, V lost 5 bases, and 16 bases had no gene match. Assay: immunoSEQ multiplex PCR; the TCRdb copy retains only in-frame clones and omits some. This table holds tens of thousands of clones, around 93% found once. The chain couples TRBV28 to TRBJ2-1; 8 bases align to TRBD2. The sequence was collected from a female donor in good health, enrolled as a control in a pregnancy study. Specimen: peripheral blood, collected in the third trimester of pregnancy. The chain's CDR3 is CASSHSNGTRRGYNEQFF. DNA of the CDR3: TGTGCCAGCAGTCACTCAAACGGGACTAGAAGGGGTTACAATGAGCAGTTCTTC.